This TCR beta chain stems from a study of molecular identifiers for immune sequencing clone quantification. Study-wide results and limits: Detection of one spiked Jurkat cell's TCR RNA reportedly worked in 750,000 to 1,000,000 naive cells.

Naive CD8 T cell sorting was performed on the CD8+CD4-CCR7+CD45RA+ phenotype. TCRdb reprocessed the PCR reads with MiXCR, giving one entry per CDR3 protein. This sample has about 67,000 distinct CDR3 sequences; around 17% occur once, and the top ten carry approximately 1.5%. The CDR3 sequence is 13 residues long. CDR1 and CDR2 (germline): SGHRS, YFSETQ. In its sample, this clonotype was seen a few times. Its antigen remains unidentified. It may be a read error: a sequence one base away is much more abundant. The sample comprised naive CD8+ T cells from blood, with Jurkat cell RNA spiked in. The subset was: FACS-sorted CD8+CD4-CCR7+CD45RA+ naive T cells. V gene TRBV5-1 combines with J gene TRBJ1-1; D is undetermined. The receptor was derived from a human donor in good health. Some libraries in this study had Jurkat cell RNA spiked in. CDR3 amino acids: CASSLGGGTVAFF. Written as DNA, the CDR3 is TGCGCCAGCAGCTTGGGGGGAGGCACTGTAGCTTTCTTT.